This is a list of T cell receptor beta chains from one sample in a study of CXCR3-negative and CXCR3-positive naive CD8 T cells. Following a re-call of the 5' RACE reads, TCRdb has one entry per CDR3 protein and lacks DNA. Here the sample table reports 150,000 or so distinct CDR3 sequences. The sequenced material came from naive CXCR3+ CD8+ T cells from blood. Receptors originate from a human donor in good health. Some clones in this sample may be carry-over from other donors' samples. Each CDR3 is given with its conserved first and last residue.

j_call | cdr3_length | v_call | cdr3_aa
TRBJ2-1 | 12 | TRBV7-9 | CASNRGHNEQFF
TRBJ2-1 | 17 | TRBV7-9 | CASLAGRENPFYNEQFF
TRBJ1-1 | 14 | TRBV9 | CASSVASFDSEAFF
TRBJ1-5 | 14 | TRBV28 | CASRDRGGNQPQHF
TRBJ2-7 | 16 | TRBV28 | CASSSRTSGGYYEQYF
TRBJ1-2 | 17 | TRBV7-2 | CASSLRDGESLYYGYTF
TRBJ2-1 | 16 | TRBV9 | CASSAPGTVSYNEQFF
TRBJ2-7 | 13 | TRBV5-1 | CASSDDSPYEQYF
TRBJ2-4 | 14 | TRBV20-1 | CSATADGVKNIQYF
TRBJ2-7 | 15 | TRBV29-1 | CSVARPGQGPYEQYF
TRBJ2-7 | 15 | TRBV13 | CASSLSQREIYEQYF
TRBJ2-4 | 16 | TRBV4-1 | CASSQMREGGPYIQYF
TRBJ2-7 | 15 | TRBV28 | CASSSGTIQTYEQYF
TRBJ2-7 | 18 | TRBV7-9 | CASSPPPVGNPSSYEQYF
TRBJ1-1 | 13 | TRBV6-5 | CASSYSRGTEAFF
TRBJ2-1 | 15 | TRBV6-2/TRBV6-3 | CASSYSTDSAHEQFF
TRBJ2-4 | 19 | TRBV7-9 | CASSSTSSEISDNKNIQYF
TRBJ2-2 | 14 | TRBV12-3/TRBV12-4 | CASTWGYDTGELFF
TRBJ1-2 | 15 | TRBV27 | CASSLPGQANYGYTF
TRBJ2-1 | 17 | TRBV21-1 | CASSKEKGTKDHNEQFF
TRBJ2-5 | 13 | TRBV29-1 | CSVTVGWQETQYF
TRBJ2-1 | 14 | TRBV12-3/TRBV12-4 | CASSLLTGTYEQFF
TRBJ2-3 | 16 | TRBV4-3 | CASSPQALRAADTQYF
TRBJ2-3 | 16 | TRBV2 | CASSLPAAGDTDTQYF
TRBJ2-7 | 17 | TRBV21-1 | CASSKMDLGPGDYEQYF
TRBJ1-1 | 14 | TRBV6-5 | CASKSGAWNTEAFF
TRBJ2-5 | 15 | TRBV5-1 | CASSSVGNTAETQYF
TRBJ2-3 | 16 | TRBV28 | CASSNTWDTSTDTQYF
TRBJ2-7 | 14 | TRBV29-1 | CSAAIVQTTYEQYF
TRBJ2-5 | 13 | TRBV29-1 | CSVVDSQQETQYF
TRBJ1-2 | 15 | TRBV6-5 | CASSNLGGLDYGYTF
TRBJ1-2 | 14 | TRBV7-9 | CASSFAASNYGYTF
TRBJ1-1 | 16 | TRBV7-9 | CASSFTSKVEGTEAFF
TRBJ1-1 | 14 | TRBV29-1 | CSALTGGSIAEAFF
TRBJ2-3 | 13 | TRBV28 | CASRGESTDTQYF
TRBJ1-6 | 16 | TRBV7-9 | CASSLKGSSYNSPLHF
TRBJ2-7 | 15 | TRBV19 | CASSIIAGGTYEQYF
TRBJ2-7 | 14 | TRBV5-5 | CASSLWDRAYEQYF
TRBJ1-1 | 14 | TRBV5-1 | CASGPARRNTEAFF
TRBJ2-3 | 13 | TRBV6-5 | CATRKGVGDTQYF
TRBJ1-5 | 16 | TRBV20-1 | CSAQSQGFFGNQPQHF
TRBJ2-3 | 13 | TRBV20-1 | CSAPGTSTDTQYF
TRBJ2-1 | 14 | TRBV7-3 | CASRPGTLYNEQFF
TRBJ2-5 | 12 | TRBV6-5 | CASSPDEETQYF
TRBJ2-7 | 14 | TRBV27 | CASRIGPGGYEQYF
TRBJ1-2 | 11 | TRBV29-1 | CSVENLEGYTF
TRBJ1-1 | 12 | TRBV7-2 | CASSLFLPEAFF
TRBJ2-7 | 14 | TRBV20-1 | CSARDAGFSYEQYF
TRBJ2-7 | 12 | TRBV6-2/TRBV6-3 | CASSPRDYEQYF
TRBJ2-5 | 12 | TRBV6-6 | CASSQGGEAQYF
TRBJ2-7 | 14 | TRBV9 | CASSPPDSPYEQYF
TRBJ2-3 | 15 | TRBV28 | CASSSLAERSDTQYF
TRBJ2-2 | 16 | TRBV5-6 | CASSSVGGMDTGELFF
TRBJ2-7 | 15 | TRBV5-1 | CASSLAGTGSYEQYF
TRBJ2-3 | 15 | TRBV28 | CASSLGGSETDTQYF
TRBJ2-5 | 17 | TRBV25-1 | CASSDTWRQDQSETQYF